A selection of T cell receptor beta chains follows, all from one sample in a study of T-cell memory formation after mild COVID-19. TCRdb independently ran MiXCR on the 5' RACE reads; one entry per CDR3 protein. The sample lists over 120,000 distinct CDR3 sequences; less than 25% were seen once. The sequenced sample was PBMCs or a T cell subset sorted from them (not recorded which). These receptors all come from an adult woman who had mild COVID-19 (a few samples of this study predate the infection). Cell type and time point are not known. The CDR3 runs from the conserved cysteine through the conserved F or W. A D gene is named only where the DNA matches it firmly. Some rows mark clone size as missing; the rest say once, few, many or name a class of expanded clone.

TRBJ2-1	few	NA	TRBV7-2	CASSHLTGNEQFF	TGTGCCAGCAGCCACCTTACGGGCAATGAGCAGTTCTTC
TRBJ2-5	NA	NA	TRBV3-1	CASSQGHSEDQETQYF	TGTGCCAGCAGCCAAGGCCATAGCGAGGATCAAGAGACCCAGTACTTC
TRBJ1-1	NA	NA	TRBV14	CASSHRDQSDEAFF	TGTGCCAGCAGCCACCGGGACCAAAGCGATGAAGCTTTCTTT
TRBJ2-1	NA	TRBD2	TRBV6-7	CASCYGLAGDNEQFF	TGTGCCAGCTGTTACGGTCTAGCGGGAGATAATGAGCAGTTCTTC
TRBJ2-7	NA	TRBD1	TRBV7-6	CASSLEGQPQYEQYF	TGTGCCAGCAGCTTAGAGGGACAGCCACAATACGAGCAGTACTTC
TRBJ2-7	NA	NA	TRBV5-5	CASSLGELSTYEQYF	TGTGCCAGCAGCTTGGGGGAGCTTTCGACCTACGAGCAGTACTTC
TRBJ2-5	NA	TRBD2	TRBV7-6	CASSLEWGEGETQYF	TGTGCCAGCAGCTTAGAATGGGGGGAGGGAGAGACCCAGTACTTC
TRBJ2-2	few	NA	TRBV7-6	CASSPTYTGELFF	TGTGCCAGCAGCCCAACCTACACCGGGGAGCTGTTTTTT
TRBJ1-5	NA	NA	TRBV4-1	CASSQDNSNQPQHF	TGCGCCAGCAGCCAAGATAATAGCAATCAGCCCCAGCATTTT
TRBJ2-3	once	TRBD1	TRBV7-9	CASSSAGQGTDTQYF	TGTGCCAGCAGCTCGGCGGGACAGGGCACAGATACGCAGTATTTT
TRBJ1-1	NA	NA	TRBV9	CASSARGPNTEAFF	TGTGCCAGCAGCGCCCGCGGACCCAACACTGAAGCTTTCTTT
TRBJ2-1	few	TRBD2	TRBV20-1	CSARGGGAREQFF	TGCAGTGCTAGAGGCGGGGGGGCCCGTGAGCAGTTCTTC
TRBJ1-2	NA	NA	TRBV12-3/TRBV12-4	CASSASSNYGYTF	TGTGCCAGCAGTGCCTCAAGTAACTATGGCTACACCTTC
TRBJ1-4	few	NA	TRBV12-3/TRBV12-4	CASSPTGFTGLNEKLFF	TGTGCCAGCAGTCCCACAGGGTTTACGGGGCTTAATGAAAAACTGTTTTTT
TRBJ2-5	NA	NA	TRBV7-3	CASSSLRAPQETQYF	TGTGCCAGCAGCTCTCTCCGGGCTCCACAAGAGACCCAGTACTTC